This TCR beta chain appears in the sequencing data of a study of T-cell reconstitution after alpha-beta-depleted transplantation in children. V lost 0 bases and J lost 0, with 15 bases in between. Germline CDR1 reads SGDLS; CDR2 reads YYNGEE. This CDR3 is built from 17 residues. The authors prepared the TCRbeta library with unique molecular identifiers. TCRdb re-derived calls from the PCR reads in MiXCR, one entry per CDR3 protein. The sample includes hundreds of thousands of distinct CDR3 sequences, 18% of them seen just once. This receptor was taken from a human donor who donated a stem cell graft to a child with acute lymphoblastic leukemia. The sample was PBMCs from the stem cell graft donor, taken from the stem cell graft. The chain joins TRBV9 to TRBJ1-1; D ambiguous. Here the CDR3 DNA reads TGTGCCAGCAGCGTAGGCGACCTGGGTGGGGTGAACACTGAAGCTTTCTTT. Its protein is CASSVGDLGGVNTEAFF.